One and the same sample provided the 14 T cell receptor beta chains below, sequenced in a study of T-cell memory formation after mild COVID-19. TCRdb used MiXCR to reprocess the 5' RACE reads, holding one entry per CDR3 protein. The data show 150,000 to 200,000 distinct CDR3 sequences, around 20% seen once. Sequencing input: PBMCs or a T cell subset sorted from them (not recorded which). These TCRs come from a man younger than 30 who had mild COVID-19 (a few samples of this study predate the infection). Cell type and time point are not known.

The chain carries TRBV10-2 and TRBJ1-3; D is perhaps TRBD1 (5 bases). CDR3 length: 13 residues. V gave up 11 bases and J gave up 2 bases, with 13 bases separating them. Per germline, CDR1 WSHSY and CDR2 SAAADI. CDR3 sequence (DNA): TGCGCCGTCCATGCGGGGGCTGGAAACACCATATATTTT. It translates to CAVHAGAGNTIYF.

This clonotype has only a few counts. The rearrangement uses TRBV4-2 and TRBJ2-1, with TRBD2 matching over 11 bases. After removal of 3 bases from V and 4 bases from J, the junction contained 2 bases not matched to a gene. This CDR3 contains 15 residues. Germline loops: CDR1 LGHNA, CDR2 YNFKEQ. In DNA form, the CDR3 reads TGTGCCAGCAGCCATAGCGGGGGGGCTTACAATGAGCAGTTCTTC. Residues: CASSHSGGAYNEQFF.

This clonotype was detected only a few times. The genes are TRBV12-3 or TRBV12-4 and TRBJ1-1; 7 bases match TRBD1. V dropped 6 bases and J dropped 4; count of bases not matched to a gene: 5. The CDR3 has 13 amino acids. CDR3 sequence reads: CASRSTGATEAFF. The CDR3, as DNA: TGTGCCAGCAGGTCAACAGGGGCCACTGAAGCTTTCTTT.

This clonotype was found a few times. The V gene is TRBV29-1, the J gene TRBJ2-7; no definite D call. Germline V gene lookup returns CDR1 SQVTM and CDR2 ANQGSEA. V gave up 4 bases and J gave up 2 bases, with 9 bases separating them. CDR3 length: 12 residues. The CDR3 nucleotides are TGCAGCGTTGGGGCCAAGCCCTACGAGCAGTACTTC. Its protein is CSVGAKPYEQYF.

The chain employs TRBV20-1 and TRBJ1-5; no firm D call. Per germline, CDR1 DFQATT and CDR2 SNEGSKA (reference sequence). This CDR3 has 13 amino acids. V lost 6 bases and J 2 bases, leaving 11 bases between the germline ends. In DNA form, the CDR3 reads TGCAGTGCAGCACGGGCCGGCAATCAGCCCCAGCATTTT. Its protein product is CSAARAGNQPQHF.

V is TRBV12-3 or TRBV12-4 and J is TRBJ1-2; maybe TRBD1 (5 bases). CDR3 size: 14 residues. The V end was cut by 5 bases, the J end by 2 bases, with 12 bases between. CDR3 loop: CASSRYGDNYGYTF. In nucleotides, the CDR3 is TGTGCCAGCAGTAGGTATGGGGACAACTATGGCTACACCTTC.

This clonotype was picked up a small number of times. The chain is built from TRBV7-2 and TRBJ2-3, with D perhaps given as TRBD1 or TRBD2 (6 bases each). Germline V CDR1 and CDR2: SGHTA, FQGNSA. The CDR3 runs to 15 residues. V lost 5 bases, J lost 1 base, and 13 bases lay in between. The CDR3 sequence is CASSPGAFRTDTQYF. The CDR3 coding sequence is TGTGCCAGCAGCCCGGGGGCCTTCCGCACAGATACGCAGTATTTT.

This chain uses TRBV5-1 with TRBJ2-7, with D perhaps matching TRBD2 (5 bases). The CDR3 totals 14 residues. Germline V CDR1 and CDR2: SGHRS, YFSETQ. V lost 4 bases to trimming and J lost 5 bases, with 16 bases between them. CDR3 coding DNA: TGCGCCAGCAGCCGGGGAATGGCTCTCGACGAGCAGTACGTC. Protein product: CASSRGMALDEQYV.

The chain recombines TRBV12-3 or TRBV12-4 with TRBJ1-4; no clear D gene. V was pared by 5 bases and J by 8 bases, with 12 bases between. This CDR3 has 13 residues. CDR3 DNA: TGTGCCAGCAGTCCGTTTGAGGGCGAAAAACTGTTTTTT. Its translation: CASSPFEGEKLFF.

CDR3 protein: CASSQVIGLAGNEQYF. In DNA form, the CDR3 reads TGCGCCAGCAGCCAAGTGATCGGTTTAGCGGGTAACGAGCAGTACTTC. This rearrangement joins TRBV4-1 to TRBJ2-7; 7 bases line up with TRBD2. The V gene end was trimmed by 1 base and the J gene end by 5 bases; junction bases not matched to a gene: 11. Germline V gene sequence: CDR1 MGHRA, CDR2 YSYEKL. The CDR3 runs 16 residues.

A few counts support this clonotype. This rearrangement joins TRBV7-9 to TRBJ2-2; 7 positions agree with TRBD1. CDR1 and CDR2 from the germline V gene are SEHNR and FQNEAQ (reference sequence). This CDR3 comprises 15 residues. J gave up 5 bases and V 0 bases, and 3 bases lay outside the gene matches. The CDR3 bases are TGTGCCAGCAGCTTAGCAGGGGGCCGGACCGGGGAGCTGTTTTTT. It encodes CASSLAGGRTGELFF. The complete variable domain, with remaining parts taken from reference TRBV7-9 and TRBJ2-2, reads DTGVSQNPRHKITKRGQNVTFRCDPISEHNRLYWYRQTLGQGPEFLTYFQNEAQLEKSRLLSDRFSAERPKGSFSTLEIQRTEQGDSAMYLCASSLAGGRTGELFFGEGSRLTVL.

The DNA for the CDR3 is TGTGCCAGCAGCTCCCCTCAAGGCTCTGGAAACACCATATATTTT. This gives the protein CASSSPQGSGNTIYF. This chain connects TRBV7-9 to TRBJ1-3; D ambiguous. Trimming removed 4 bases at V and 0 bases at J, with 10 bases between. Germline loops: CDR1 SEHNR, CDR2 FQNEAQ (reference sequence). The CDR3 totals 15 residues.

This clonotype was seen a handful of times. V and J are TRBV20-1 and TRBJ2-1; 13 bases align to TRBD2. This CDR3 is 14 amino acids long. V trimming: 5 bases; J trimming: 10 bases; junction bases outside the gene matches: 8. Germline CDR1 is DFQATT and CDR2 is SNEGSKA (reference sequence). Here the CDR3 DNA reads TGCAGTGCTTATACTAGCGGGGGGGCATGGGAGCAGTTCTTC. Protein: CSAYTSGGAWEQFF.

There are a few counts of this clonotype. The genes are TRBV5-1 and TRBJ2-2, with 7 bases that match TRBD1. The V and J ends lost 2 bases and 6 bases, in that order; junction bases with no gene match: 1. Germline assignment: CDR1 SGHRS and CDR2 YFSETQ. This CDR3 has 13 amino acids. CDR3 coding DNA: TGCGCCAGCAGCTTCGACAGGGCCGGGGAGCTGTTTTTT. It yields the protein CASSFDRAGELFF. The full variable domain, its missing parts supplied by reference TRBV5-1 and TRBJ2-2, is KAGVTQTPRYLIKTRGQQVTLSCSPISGHRSVSWYQQTPGQGLQFLFEYFSETQRNKGNFPGRFSGRQFSNSRSEMNVSTLELGDSALYLCASSFDRAGELFFGEGSRLTVL.